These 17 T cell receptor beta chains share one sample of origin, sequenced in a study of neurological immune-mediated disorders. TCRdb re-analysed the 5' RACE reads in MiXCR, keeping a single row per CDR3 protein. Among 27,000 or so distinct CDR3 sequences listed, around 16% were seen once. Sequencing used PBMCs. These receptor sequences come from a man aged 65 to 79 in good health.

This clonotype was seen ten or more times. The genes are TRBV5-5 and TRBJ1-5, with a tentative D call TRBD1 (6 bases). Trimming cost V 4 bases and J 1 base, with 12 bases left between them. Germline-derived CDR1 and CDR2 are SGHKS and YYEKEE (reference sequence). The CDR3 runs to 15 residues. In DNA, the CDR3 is TGTGCCAGCAGCCAGAACACAGGGAGCAATCAGCCCCAGCATTTT. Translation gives CASSQNTGSNQPQHF.

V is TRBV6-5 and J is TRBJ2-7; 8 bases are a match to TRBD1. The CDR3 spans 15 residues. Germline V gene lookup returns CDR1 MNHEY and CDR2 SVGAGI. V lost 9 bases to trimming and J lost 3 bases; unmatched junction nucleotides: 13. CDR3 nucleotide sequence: TGTGCCAGTGGGACAGGACCCACACAGGTCTACGAGCAGTACTTC. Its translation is CASGTGPTQVYEQYF.

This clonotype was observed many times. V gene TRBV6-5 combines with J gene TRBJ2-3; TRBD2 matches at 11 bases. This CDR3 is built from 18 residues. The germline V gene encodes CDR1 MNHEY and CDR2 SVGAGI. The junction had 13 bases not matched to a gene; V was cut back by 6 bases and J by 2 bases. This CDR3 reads CASSPRPTSGDFTDTQYF. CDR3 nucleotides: TGTGCCAGCAGCCCACGCCCGACTAGCGGGGATTTCACAGATACGCAGTATTTT.

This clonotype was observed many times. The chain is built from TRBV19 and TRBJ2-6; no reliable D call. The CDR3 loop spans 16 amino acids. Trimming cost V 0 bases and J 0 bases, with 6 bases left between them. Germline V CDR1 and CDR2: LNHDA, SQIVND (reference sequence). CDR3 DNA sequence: TGTGCCAGTAGTATAGATCCTCCCTCTGGGGCCAACGTCCTGACTTTC. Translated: CASSIDPPSGANVLTF.

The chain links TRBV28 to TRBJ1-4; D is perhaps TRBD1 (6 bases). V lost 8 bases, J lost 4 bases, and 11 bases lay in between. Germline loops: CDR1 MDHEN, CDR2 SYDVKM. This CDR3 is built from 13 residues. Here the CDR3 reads CASEQGGNEKLFF. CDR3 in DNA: TGTGCCAGCGAACAGGGCGGTAATGAAAAACTGTTTTTT.

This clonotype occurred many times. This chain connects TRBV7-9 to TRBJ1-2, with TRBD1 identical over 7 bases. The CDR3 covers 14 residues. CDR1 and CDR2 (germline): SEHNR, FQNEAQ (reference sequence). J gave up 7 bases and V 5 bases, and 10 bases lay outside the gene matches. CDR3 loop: CASSLTGAGAGYTF. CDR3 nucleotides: TGTGCCAGCAGCCTCACAGGGGCGGGGGCTGGCTACACCTTC.

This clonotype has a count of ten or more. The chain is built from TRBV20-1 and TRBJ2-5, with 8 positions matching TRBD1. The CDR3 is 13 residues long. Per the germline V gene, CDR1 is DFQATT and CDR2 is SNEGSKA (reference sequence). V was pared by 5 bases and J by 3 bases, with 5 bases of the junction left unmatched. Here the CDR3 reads CSAPKQGEETQYF. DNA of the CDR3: TGCAGTGCTCCTAAACAGGGGGAAGAGACCCAGTACTTC.

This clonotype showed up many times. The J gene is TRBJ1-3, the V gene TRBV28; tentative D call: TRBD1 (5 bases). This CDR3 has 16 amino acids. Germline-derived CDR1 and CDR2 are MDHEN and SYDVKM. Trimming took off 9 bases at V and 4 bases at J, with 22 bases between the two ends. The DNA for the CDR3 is TGTGCCAGTCTTACTCTTTCCGGGGGATCGGGAAACACCATATATTTT. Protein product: CASLTLSGGSGNTIYF.

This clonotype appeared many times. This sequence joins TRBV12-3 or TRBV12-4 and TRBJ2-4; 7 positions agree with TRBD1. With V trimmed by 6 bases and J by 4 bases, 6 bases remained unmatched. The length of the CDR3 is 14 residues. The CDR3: CASRTTGAKNIQYF. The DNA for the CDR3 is TGTGCCAGCAGGACCACAGGGGCAAAAAACATTCAGTACTTC.

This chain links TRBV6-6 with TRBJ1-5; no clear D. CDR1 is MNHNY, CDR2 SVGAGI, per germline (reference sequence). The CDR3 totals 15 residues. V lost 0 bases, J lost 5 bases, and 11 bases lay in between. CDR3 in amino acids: CASSYSRTEYQPQHF. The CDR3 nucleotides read TGTGCCAGCAGTTACTCCAGGACTGAATATCAGCCCCAGCATTTT.

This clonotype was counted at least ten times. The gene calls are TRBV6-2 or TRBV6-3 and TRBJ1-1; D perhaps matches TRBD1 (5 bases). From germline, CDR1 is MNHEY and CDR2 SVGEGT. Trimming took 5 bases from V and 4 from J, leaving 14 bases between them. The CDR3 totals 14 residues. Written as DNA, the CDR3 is TGTGCCAGCAGTGACCCAGGGAGGCGCACTGAAGCTTTCTTT. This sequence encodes CASSDPGRRTEAFF.

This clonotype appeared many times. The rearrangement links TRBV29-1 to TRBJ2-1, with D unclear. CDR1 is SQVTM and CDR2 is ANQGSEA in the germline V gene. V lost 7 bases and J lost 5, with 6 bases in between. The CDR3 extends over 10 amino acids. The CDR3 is CSGTNNEQFF. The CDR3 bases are TGCAGCGGCACAAACAATGAGCAGTTCTTC.

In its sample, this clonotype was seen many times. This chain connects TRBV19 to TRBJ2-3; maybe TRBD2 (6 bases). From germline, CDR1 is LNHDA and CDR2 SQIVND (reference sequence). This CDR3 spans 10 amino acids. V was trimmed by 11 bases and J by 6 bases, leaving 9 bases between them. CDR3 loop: CASRGDTQYF. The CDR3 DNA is TGTGCCTCCCGGGGGGATACGCAGTATTTT.

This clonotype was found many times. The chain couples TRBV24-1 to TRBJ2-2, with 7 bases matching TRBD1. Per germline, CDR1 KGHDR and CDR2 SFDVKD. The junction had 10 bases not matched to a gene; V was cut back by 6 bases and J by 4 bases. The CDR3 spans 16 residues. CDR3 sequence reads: CATSKNAGTVTGELFF. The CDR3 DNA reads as TGTGCCACCAGTAAAAACGCCGGGACAGTCACCGGGGAGCTGTTTTTT.

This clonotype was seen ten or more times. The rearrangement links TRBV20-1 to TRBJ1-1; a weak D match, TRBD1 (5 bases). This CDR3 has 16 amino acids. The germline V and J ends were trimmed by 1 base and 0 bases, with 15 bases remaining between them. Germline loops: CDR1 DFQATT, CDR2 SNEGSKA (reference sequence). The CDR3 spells CSARGRRGRMNTEAFF. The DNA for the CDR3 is TGCAGTGCTAGAGGACGAAGGGGTAGGATGAACACTGAAGCTTTCTTT.

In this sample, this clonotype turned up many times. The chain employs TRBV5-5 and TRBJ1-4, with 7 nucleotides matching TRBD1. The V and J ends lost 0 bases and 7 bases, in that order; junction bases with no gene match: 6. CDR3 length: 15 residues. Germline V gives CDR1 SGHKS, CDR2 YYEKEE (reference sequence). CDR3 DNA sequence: TGTGCCAGCAGCTTGGTTAGGGGGCTGGGTGAAAAACTGTTTTTT. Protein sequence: CASSLVRGLGEKLFF.

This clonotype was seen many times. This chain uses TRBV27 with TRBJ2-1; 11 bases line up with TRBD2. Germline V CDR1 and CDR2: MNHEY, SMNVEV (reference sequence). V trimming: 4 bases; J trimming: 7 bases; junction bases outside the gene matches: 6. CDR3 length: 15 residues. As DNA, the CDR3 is TGTGCCAGCAGTTCCCTAGCGGGGGGAAGTAATGAGCAGTTCTTC. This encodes CASSSLAGGSNEQFF.